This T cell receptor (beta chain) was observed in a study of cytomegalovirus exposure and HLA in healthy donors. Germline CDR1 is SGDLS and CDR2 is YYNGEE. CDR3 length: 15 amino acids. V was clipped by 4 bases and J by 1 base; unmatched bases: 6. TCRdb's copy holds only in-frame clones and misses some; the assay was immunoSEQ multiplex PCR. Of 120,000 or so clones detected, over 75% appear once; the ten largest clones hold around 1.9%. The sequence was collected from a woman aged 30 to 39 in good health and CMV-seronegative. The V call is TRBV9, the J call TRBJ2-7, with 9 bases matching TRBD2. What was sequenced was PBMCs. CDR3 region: CASSYTSGPSYEQYF. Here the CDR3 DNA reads TGTGCCAGCAGCTACACTAGCGGGCCTTCCTACGAGCAGTACTTC.